This T cell receptor (beta chain) originates from a study of glioma-infiltrating T cells after dendritic cell vaccination. This clone was seen a handful of times. The PCR used 60 V beta and 13 J beta primers. The assay was immunoSEQ multiplex PCR, and TCRdb's table has in-frame clones only and misses some. The data hold about 2,100 clones, with roughly four fifths observed a single time. The CDR3 spans 16 residues. V gave up 0 bases and J gave up 9 bases, with 18 bases separating them. Germline V CDR1 and CDR2: LNHNV, YYDKDF (reference sequence). The time point is: after dendritic cell vaccination, including at tumor progression/relapse. Autologous tumor lysate was loaded overnight onto monocyte-derived dendritic cells grown seven days with IL-4 and GM-CSF.

Material: tumor tissue, obtained after dendritic cell vaccination. The clonotype originates from a human donor with glioblastoma. The chain combines TRBV15 with TRBJ2-1; D may be TRBD2 (6 bases). Here the CDR3 reads CATSRDRPSSVAEQFF. CDR3 in DNA: TGTGCCACCAGCAGAGATAGACCCTCTAGCGTAGCTGAGCAGTTCTTC.